Described below is a single TCR beta chain sequence and its context. This specimen belongs to a study of blood T cell repertoires in COVID-19. On the study more broadly: Researchers got acute and convalescent COVID-19 samples from the United States, Italy and Spain. From T cells, B-cell-depleted T cells, or PBMCs came the material, which was cDNA or gDNA.

Per the original methods: Using reference gene primer amplification, nucleated cell counts were estimated. TCRdb's table, derived via immunoSEQ multiplex PCR, lists solely in-frame clones and lacks some. The DNA gave D and trimming, while V, J and clone size come from that table. The profile shows 70,000 to 95,000 clones, around four fifths of them singletons. This sequence was found in a woman aged 70-85 years with active or convalescent COVID-19. The sequencing input was peripheral blood.

CDR3 in DNA: TGTGCCAGCTCACCACCGTGGGCAGCTCTAGCCAAAAACATTCAGTACTTC. The encoded protein is CASSPPWAALAKNIQYF. The chain employs TRBV18 and TRBJ2-4, with D hard to call. The germline V and J ends were trimmed by 0 bases and 0 bases, with 12 bases remaining between them. CDR1 and CDR2 from the germline V gene are KGHSH and LQKENI. The CDR3 consists of 17 residues. The full variable domain, completed using reference TRBV18 and TRBJ2-4, is NAGVMQNPRHLVRRRGQEARLRCSPMKGHSHVYWYRQLPEEGLKFMVYLQKENIIDESGMPKERFSAEFPKEGPSILRIQQVVRGDSAAYFCASSPPWAALAKNIQYFGAGTRLSVL.